These 8 T cell receptor beta chains originate from one sample sequenced in a study of patients with pleural tuberculosis. MiXCR was run by TCRdb on the reads, yielding one entry per CDR3 protein. The sample lists approximately 50,000 distinct CDR3 sequences, 7.3% seen once, with around 15% in the top ten. All receptors come from a human donor with pleural tuberculosis.

This clonotype came up many times. This CDR3 is CASSPGTSGHNEQFF. The CDR3 DNA sequence: TGTGCCAGCAGCCCCGGGACTAGCGGCCACAATGAGCAGTTCTTC. The rearrangement uses TRBV28 and TRBJ2-1, with TRBD2 matching over 11 bases. Germline V gene sequence: CDR1 MDHEN, CDR2 SYDVKM. The CDR3 sequence is 15 residues long. After removal of 6 bases from V and 5 bases from J, the junction contained 6 bases not matched to a gene.

This clonotype came up many times. This chain links TRBV12-3 or TRBV12-4 with TRBJ2-1; TRBD2 aligns across 10 bases. There are 17 residues in the CDR3. Trimming cost V 5 bases and J 5 bases; bases outside gene matches: 12. The CDR3 here is CASSLLPGTSVDNEQFF. As DNA, the CDR3 is TGTGCCAGCAGTCTCCTACCCGGGACTAGCGTTGACAATGAGCAGTTCTTC.

The chain joins TRBV10-3 to TRBJ2-7; the D is unclear. The CDR3 has 12 residues. In germline, CDR1 is ENHRY, CDR2 SYGVKD. The V end lost 5 bases, the J end lost 0 bases, and 5 bases lay between the germline ends. The CDR3 coding sequence is TGTGCCATCAGTACGAGCTCCTACGAGCAGTACGTC. As protein: CAISTSSYEQYV.

The genes are TRBV11-2 and TRBJ2-1, with a possible D match to TRBD1 (5 bases). V shed 5 bases and J shed 8 bases, with 16 bases lying between them. The CDR3 covers 14 residues. Germline CDR1 SGHAT, CDR2 FQNNGV. CDR3 DNA: TGTGCCAGCAGCCCACGCCAGGGCCCCTATGAGCAGTTCTTC. This sequence encodes CASSPRQGPYEQFF.

In this sample, this clonotype turned up many times. This chain uses TRBV11-2 with TRBJ2-3, with D perhaps TRBD2 (5 bases). V was clipped by 5 bases and J by 5 bases, with 17 bases between them. CDR3 length equals 15 residues. The V gene's germline CDR1 is SGHAT and CDR2 FQNNGV. CDR3 sequence: CASSPYTGNRDTQYF. The CDR3 DNA is TGTGCCAGCAGCCCCTATACGGGGAACCGAGATACGCAGTATTTT.

This clonotype was picked up many times. The chain links TRBV11-2 to TRBJ1-5; D gene uncertain. Germline assignment: CDR1 SGHAT and CDR2 FQNNGV. The CDR3 has 13 amino acids. V was trimmed by 4 bases and J by 10 bases, leaving 14 bases between them. The CDR3 region is CASSSDAGRPQHF. The DNA of the CDR3 is TGTGCCAGCAGCTCGGACGCGGGTAGACCCCAGCATTTT. Full variable domain (remainder filled in from reference TRBV11-2 and TRBJ1-5): EAGVAQSPRYKIIEKRQSVAFWCNPISGHATLYWYQQILGQGPKLLIQFQNNGVVDDSQLPKDRFSAERLKGVDSTLKIQPAKLEDSAVYLCASSSDAGRPQHFGDGTRLSIL.

The table lists this clonotype with many counts. The chain uses TRBV11-2 and TRBJ2-3, with 8 bases aligning to TRBD1. This CDR3 comprises 15 residues. Looked up from germline, CDR1 is SGHAT and CDR2 is FQNNGV. The trim removed 5 bases at V and 5 bases at J, leaving 9 bases unmatched. The CDR3 bases are TGTGCCAGCAGCATGATGACAGGGGTAAAAGATACGCAGTATTTT. Its protein is CASSMMTGVKDTQYF.

This clonotype was recorded at least ten times. The J gene is TRBJ2-1, the V gene TRBV2, with 14 bases fitting TRBD2. With 6 bases clipped from V and 8 bases from J, the junction kept 6 bases outside the gene matches. The germline V gene has CDR1 SNHLY and CDR2 FYNNEI. The CDR3 is 15 amino acids. The CDR3 reads CASRAGLAGDHEQFF. The CDR3 DNA reads TGTGCCAGCAGGGCGGGACTAGCGGGAGATCATGAGCAGTTCTTC.